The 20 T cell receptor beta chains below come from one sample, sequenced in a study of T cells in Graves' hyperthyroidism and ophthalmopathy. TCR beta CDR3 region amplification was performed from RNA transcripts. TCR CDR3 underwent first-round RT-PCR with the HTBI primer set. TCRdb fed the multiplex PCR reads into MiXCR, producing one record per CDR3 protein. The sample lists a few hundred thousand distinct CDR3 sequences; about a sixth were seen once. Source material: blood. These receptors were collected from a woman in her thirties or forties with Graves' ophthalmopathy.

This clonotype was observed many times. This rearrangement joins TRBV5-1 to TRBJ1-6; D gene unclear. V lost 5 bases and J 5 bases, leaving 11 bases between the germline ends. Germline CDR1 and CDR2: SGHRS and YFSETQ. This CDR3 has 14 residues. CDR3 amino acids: CASRPGPDNSPLHF. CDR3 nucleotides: TGCGCCAGCAGACCAGGCCCGGATAATTCACCCCTCCACTTT.

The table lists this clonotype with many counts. The CDR3 region is CAIVSGANVLTF. The CDR3 coding sequence is TGTGCCATCGTCTCTGGGGCCAACGTCCTGACTTTC. The J gene is TRBJ2-6, the V gene TRBV6-1; D unclear. This CDR3 comprises 12 residues. CDR1 MNHNS and CDR2 SASEGT come from the germline V gene. Trimming cost V 10 bases and J 0 bases, with 4 bases left between them.

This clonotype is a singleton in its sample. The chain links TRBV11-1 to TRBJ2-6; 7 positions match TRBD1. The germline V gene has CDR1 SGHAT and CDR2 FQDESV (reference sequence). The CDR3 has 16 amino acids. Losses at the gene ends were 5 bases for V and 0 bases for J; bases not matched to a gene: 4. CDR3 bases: TGTGCCAGCAGCGAGGGACAGTCCTCTGGGGCCAACGTCCTGACTTTC. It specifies CASSEGQSSGANVLTF.

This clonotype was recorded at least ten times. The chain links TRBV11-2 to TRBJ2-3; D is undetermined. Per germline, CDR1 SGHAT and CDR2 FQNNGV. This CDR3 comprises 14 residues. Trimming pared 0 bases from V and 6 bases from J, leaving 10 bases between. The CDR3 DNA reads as TGTGCCAGCAGCTTAGACCCCACTCCCGATACGCAGTATTTT. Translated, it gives CASSLDPTPDTQYF.

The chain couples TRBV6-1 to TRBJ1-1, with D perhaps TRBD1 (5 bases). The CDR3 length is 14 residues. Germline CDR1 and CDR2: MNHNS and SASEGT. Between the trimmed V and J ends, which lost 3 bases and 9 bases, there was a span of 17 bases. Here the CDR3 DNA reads TGTGCCAGCAGTGACGGTCGAAGACAGCATAAAGCTTTCTTT. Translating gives CASSDGRRQHKAFF.

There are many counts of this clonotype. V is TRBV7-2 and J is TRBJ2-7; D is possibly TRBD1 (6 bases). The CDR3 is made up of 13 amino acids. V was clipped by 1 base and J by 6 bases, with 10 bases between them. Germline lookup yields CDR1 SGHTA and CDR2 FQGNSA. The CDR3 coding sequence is TGTGCCAGCAGCTTAGACAGGGATCGCGAGCAGTACTTC. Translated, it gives CASSLDRDREQYF.

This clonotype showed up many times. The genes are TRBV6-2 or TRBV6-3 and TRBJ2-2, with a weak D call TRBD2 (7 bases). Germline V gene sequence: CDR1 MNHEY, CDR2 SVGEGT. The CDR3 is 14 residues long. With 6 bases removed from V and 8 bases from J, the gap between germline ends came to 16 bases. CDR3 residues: CASRDGGGLGELFF. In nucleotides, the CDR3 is TGTGCCAGCAGAGACGGCGGGGGCCTTGGGGAGCTGTTTTTT.

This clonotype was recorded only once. The CDR3 DNA follows: TGTGCCACCACCGCGACGGGTAACCAAGAGACCCAGTACTTC. As protein: CATTATGNQETQYF. V usage is TRBV15 and J usage is TRBJ2-5, with D hard to call. V was shortened by 7 bases and J by 0 bases, with 12 bases between the two germline ends. Germline V gene lookup returns CDR1 LNHNV and CDR2 YYDKDF (reference sequence). The CDR3 is 14 amino acids.

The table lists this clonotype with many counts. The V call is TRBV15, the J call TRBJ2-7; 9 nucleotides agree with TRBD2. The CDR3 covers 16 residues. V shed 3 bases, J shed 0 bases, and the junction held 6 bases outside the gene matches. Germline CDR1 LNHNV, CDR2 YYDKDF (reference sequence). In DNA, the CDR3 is TGTGCCACCAGCAGTAGTAGCGGGAGTTTCTCCTACGAGCAGTACTTC. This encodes CATSSSSGSFSYEQYF.

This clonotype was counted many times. The CDR3 spells CASSQGTGVGNTIYF. The DNA of the CDR3 is TGCGCCAGCAGCCAAGGGACAGGGGTGGGAAACACCATATATTTT. V and J are TRBV4-3 and TRBJ1-3, with 9 nucleotides matching TRBD1. CDR3 length: 15 amino acids. Trimming took 1 base from V and 4 from J; bases not matched to a gene: 2. Per germline, CDR1 LGHNA and CDR2 YSLEER.

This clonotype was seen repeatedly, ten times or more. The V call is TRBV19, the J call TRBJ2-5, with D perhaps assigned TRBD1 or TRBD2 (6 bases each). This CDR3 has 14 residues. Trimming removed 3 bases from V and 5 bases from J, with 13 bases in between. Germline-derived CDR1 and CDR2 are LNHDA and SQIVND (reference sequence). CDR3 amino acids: CASSIGGQAETQYF. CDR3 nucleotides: TGTGCCAGTAGTATTGGGGGGCAAGCGGAGACCCAGTACTTC. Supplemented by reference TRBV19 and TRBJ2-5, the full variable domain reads DGGITQSPKYLFRKEGQNVTLSCEQNLNHDAMYWYRQDPGQGLRLIYYSQIVNDFQKGDIAEGYSVSREKKESFPLTVTSAQKNPTAFYLCASSIGGQAETQYFGPGTRLLVL.

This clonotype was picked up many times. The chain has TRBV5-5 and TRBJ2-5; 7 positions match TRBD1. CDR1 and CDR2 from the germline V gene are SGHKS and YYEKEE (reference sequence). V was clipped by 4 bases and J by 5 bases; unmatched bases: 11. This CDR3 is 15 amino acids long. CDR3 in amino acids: CASSRTRGQWETQYF. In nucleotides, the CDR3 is TGTGCCAGCAGCCGCACTAGGGGACAGTGGGAGACCCAGTACTTC.

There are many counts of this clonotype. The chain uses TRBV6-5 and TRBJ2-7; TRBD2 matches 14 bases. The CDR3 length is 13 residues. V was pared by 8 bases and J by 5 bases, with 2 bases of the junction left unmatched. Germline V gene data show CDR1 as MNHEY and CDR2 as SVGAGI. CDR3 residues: CASWTSGRNEQYF. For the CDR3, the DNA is TGTGCCAGCTGGACTAGCGGGAGGAACGAGCAGTACTTC.

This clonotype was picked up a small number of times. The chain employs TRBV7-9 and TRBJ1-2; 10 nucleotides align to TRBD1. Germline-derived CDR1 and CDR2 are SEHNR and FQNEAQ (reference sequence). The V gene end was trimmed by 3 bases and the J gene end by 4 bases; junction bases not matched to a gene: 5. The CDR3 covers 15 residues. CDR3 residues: CASSFSDRGLYGYTF. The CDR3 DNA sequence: TGTGCCAGCAGCTTTAGTGACAGGGGGCTCTATGGCTACACCTTC.

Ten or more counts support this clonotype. CDR3 sequence (DNA): TGTGCCACCTCGGGTCCTAATGAGCAGTTCTTC. As protein: CATSGPNEQFF. This chain links TRBV24-1 with TRBJ2-1; D unclear. The CDR3 runs to 11 residues. Germline loops: CDR1 KGHDR, CDR2 SFDVKD. V was clipped by 9 bases and J by 7 bases, with 9 bases between them.

CDR3 sequence reads: CASSVGAGQGFGYTF. The CDR3 DNA reads TGTGCCAGCAGCGTTGGTGCGGGACAGGGGTTTGGCTACACCTTC. V is TRBV9 and J is TRBJ1-2; TRBD1 matches at 10 bases. Trimming took 2 bases from V and 7 from J; bases not matched to a gene: 8. The germline CDR1 and CDR2 sequences are SGDLS and YYNGEE. CDR3 size: 15 residues.

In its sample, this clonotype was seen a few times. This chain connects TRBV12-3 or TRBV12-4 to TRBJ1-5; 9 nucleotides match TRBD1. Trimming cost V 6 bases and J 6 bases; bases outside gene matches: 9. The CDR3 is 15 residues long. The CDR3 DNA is TGTGCCAGCAGCACCGGGACAGGGATCTTTCAGCCCCAGCATTTT. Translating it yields CASSTGTGIFQPQHF.

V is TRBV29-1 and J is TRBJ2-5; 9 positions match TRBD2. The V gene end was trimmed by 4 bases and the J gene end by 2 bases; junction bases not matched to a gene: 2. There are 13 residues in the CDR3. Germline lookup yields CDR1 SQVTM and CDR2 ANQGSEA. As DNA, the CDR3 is TGCAGCGTTGTTCTAGCGGGACAAGAGACCCAGTACTTC. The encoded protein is CSVVLAGQETQYF.

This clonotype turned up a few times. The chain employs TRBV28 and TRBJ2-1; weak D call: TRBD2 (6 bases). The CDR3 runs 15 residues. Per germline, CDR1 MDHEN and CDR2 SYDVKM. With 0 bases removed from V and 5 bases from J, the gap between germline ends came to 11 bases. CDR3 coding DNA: TGTGCCAGCAGTTTATGGGGGGGATCCAACAATGAGCAGTTCTTC. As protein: CASSLWGGSNNEQFF.

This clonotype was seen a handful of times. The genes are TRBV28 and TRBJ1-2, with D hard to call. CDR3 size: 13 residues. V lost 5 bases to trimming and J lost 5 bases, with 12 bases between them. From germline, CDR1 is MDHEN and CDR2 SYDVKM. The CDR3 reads CASSRFERYGYTF. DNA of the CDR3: TGTGCCAGCAGTCGTTTCGAGCGGTATGGCTACACCTTC.